Listed below are T cell receptor beta chains from one sample, sequenced in a study of T-cell reconstitution after alpha-beta-depleted transplantation in children. MiXCR was run by TCRdb on the PCR reads, yielding one entry per CDR3 protein. The profile shows hundreds of thousands of distinct CDR3 sequences, 10% to 15% of them singletons. The sequences come from PBMCs, collected before TCRalphabeta/CD19-depleted stem cell transplant. The receptors here all came from a girl aged 2 to 9 with congenital amegakaryocytic thrombocytopenia, due to receive a stem cell transplant. Each CDR3 is given with its conserved first and last residue. Each record gives: CDR3 length, V gene, J gene, CDR3 protein.

>15|TRBV20-1|TRBJ2-5
CSATPLVVAEETQYF
>13|TRBV29-1|TRBJ2-7
CSVGGLQIYEQYF
>15|TRBV19|TRBJ2-6
CASNGLGSGANVLTF
>13|TRBV7-9|TRBJ1-1
CASWSGMNTEAFF
>16|TRBV5-1|TRBJ1-1
CASSLGGVKVASQAFF
>14|TRBV20-1|TRBJ1-1
CSAAGQGRDTEAFF
>14|TRBV5-1|TRBJ2-3
CASRLGLRTDTQYF
>14|TRBV9|TRBJ2-1
CASSGHSGRYEQFF
>16|TRBV5-1|TRBJ2-3
CASSLYVRDATDTQYF
>13|TRBV15|TRBJ2-7
CATSRDVNYEQYF
>19|TRBV28|TRBJ2-3
CASSLNRLAGGPRRDTQYF
>16|TRBV5-1|TRBJ1-2
CASSSTSTAFSKGYTF
>14|TRBV12-3/TRBV12-4|TRBJ1-2
CASSLAGAPYGYTF
>17|TRBV9|TRBJ2-3
CASSVGSAGSSTDTQYF
>16|TRBV12-3/TRBV12-4|TRBJ1-2
CASSPNSHRHNYGYTF
>11|TRBV18|TRBJ2-7
CASQRADEQYF
>13|TRBV20-1|TRBJ2-1
CSAREPTYNEQFF
>14|TRBV6-1|TRBJ2-7
CASSDPGLPYEQYF
>13|TRBV29-1|TRBJ2-3
CSAGARSSDTQYF
>15|TRBV10-1|TRBJ2-5
CASADRTGAGETQYF
>14|TRBV28|TRBJ1-1
CASSPAGMNTEAFF
>13|TRBV28|TRBJ2-7
CASKWGGPFEQYF
>14|TRBV11-2|TRBJ1-1
CASSGYAGQGEAFF
>13|TRBV14|TRBJ1-4
CASSSWAREKLFF
>13|TRBV5-1|TRBJ2-1
CASSTGSYNEQFF
>16|TRBV28|TRBJ1-5
CASSLFSGRSNQPQHF
>13|TRBV27|TRBJ2-1
CASSYGVVNEQFF
>18|TRBV28|TRBJ2-3
CASSYPLTSGRDPDTQYF
>15|TRBV5-1|TRBJ2-7
CASSLAGTPSYEQYF
>15|TRBV7-8|TRBJ1-6
CASSLDRAGLEALHF
>15|TRBV3-1|TRBJ1-1
CASSQEATLRPEAFF
>13|TRBV5-1|TRBJ1-2
CASSMDNTDGSTF
>15|TRBV7-2|TRBJ2-3
CASSLGGSDPDTQYF
>18|TRBV6-5|TRBJ2-5
CASSYSRTRLSREETQYF
>15|TRBV4-1|TRBJ1-1
CASSQEGAPVTEAFF
>15|TRBV20-1|TRBJ2-3
CSARGGSGRTDTQYF
>14|TRBV6-5|TRBJ2-5
CASSYGFDEQTQYF
>15|TRBV11-3|TRBJ2-1
CASSPPGGLGGEQFF
>16|TRBV12-3/TRBV12-4|TRBJ2-3
CASSYRTSLSTDTQYF
>18|TRBV11-1|TRBJ1-2
CASSLLGTGNKNNYGYTF
>15|TRBV6-5|TRBJ2-4
CASSTRDRGANIQYF
>15|TRBV7-2|TRBJ2-5
CASSLIVGRQETQYF
>11|TRBV28|TRBJ1-5
CASSGYRIQHF
>17|TRBV7-8|TRBJ1-3
CASSSKPRGASGNTIYF
>19|TRBV5-1|TRBJ2-3
CASSPRTSGRAPISDTQYF
>14|TRBV5-1|TRBJ2-1
CASSSAGGGNEQFF
>13|TRBV5-1|TRBJ2-3
CASSYHSTDTQYF
>15|TRBV12-3/TRBV12-4|TRBJ2-7
CASSFVHKTPYEQYF
>16|TRBV12-3/TRBV12-4|TRBJ2-7
CASSLGFVGTSYEQYF
>15|TRBV7-9|TRBJ2-5
CASSFQTGGAKTQYF
>15|TRBV5-1|TRBJ2-1
CASRFGDSRYNEQFF
>9|TRBV6-1|TRBJ2-1
CASSQDRFF
>12|TRBV11-2|TRBJ1-5
CASSLPGEPQHF
>12|TRBV5-5|TRBJ1-1
CASSSIGAEAFF
>13|TRBV20-1|TRBJ2-3
CSANLWGTDTQYF